This T cell receptor beta chain was sequenced for a study of T cell responses to AZD1222 COVID-19 vaccine. Study-wide findings and caveats: Baseline seropositives among AZD1222 recipients totaled only 5 to 7. With two AZD1222 doses given, Spike-specific TCR breadth and depth both rose.

The protocol was immunoSEQ multiplex PCR, while the TCRdb copy is restricted to in-frame clones and leaves out a portion. This sample has over 140,000 clones, with approximately 92% found just once. Comments on this clone: Its specificity is not known.

Trimming removed 4 bases from V and 5 bases from J, with 13 bases in between. Germline CDR1 reads SQVTM; CDR2 reads ANQGSEA. The CDR3 totals 13 residues. The clonotype originates from an adult in good health. The sample consisted of peripheral blood, taken on day 0 of AZD1222 vaccination. The chain links TRBV29-1 to TRBJ2-3; D is ambiguous. In DNA, the CDR3 is TGCAGCGTTGGGCTTCGGGTTGGAGATACGCAGTATTTT. Translating it yields CSVGLRVGDTQYF.